This TCR beta chain was sequenced during a study of response to subunit inactivated influenza vaccine. Findings and limits, study-wide: Authors suggested few new T cells are recruited by each seasonal influenza vaccination.

TCRdb re-called the RT-PCR reads with MiXCR, one entry per CDR3 protein. The sample yields approximately 520,000 distinct CDR3 sequences, approximately 16% seen once. Germline-derived CDR1 and CDR2 are MNHEY and SVGAGI. The CDR3 consists of 15 residues. V lost 2 bases and J lost 0, with 11 bases in between. This clonotype was seen a few times. Its target is not known. The receptor comes from a man aged 45 to 75 who received an inactivated influenza vaccine. This chain uses TRBV6-5 with TRBJ2-7; possible D gene TRBD1, 5 bases. The source material was CD4+ T cells sorted from PBMCs, sampled around 2 years after vaccination. This chain's CDR3 is CASSYDSRSSYEQYF. In DNA form, the CDR3 reads TGTGCCAGCAGTTACGACAGTAGGAGCTCCTACGAGCAGTACTTC.